Below are 2 T cell receptor beta chains sequenced from a single sample in a study of radiotherapy plus CTLA-4 blockade in lung cancer. Data came from immunoSEQ multiplex PCR; TCRdb stores just in-frame clones and leaves some out. Altogether tens of thousands of clones are present, about 76% being singletons, with the ten largest covering roughly a quarter. Sequences were derived from peripheral blood, sampled from a patient treated with radiotherapy plus ipilimumab. These receptor sequences come from a human donor with non-small cell lung cancer that progressed on radiotherapy plus ipilimumab.

This rearrangement joins TRBV19 to TRBJ2-5, with 8 bases that match TRBD1. Germline V lookup: CDR1 LNHDA, CDR2 SQIVND (reference sequence). V lost 9 bases to trimming and J lost 4 bases; unmatched junction nucleotides: 13. CDR3 length: 15 residues. The CDR3 is CASKQQGVGRETQYF. Here the CDR3 DNA reads TGTGCCAGCAAGCAACAGGGGGTGGGAAGAGAGACCCAGTACTTC.

The chain employs TRBV15 and TRBJ2-7; D gene uncertain. V was trimmed by 3 bases and J by 0 bases, leaving 9 bases between them. CDR1 is LNHNV, CDR2 YYDKDF, per germline (reference sequence). The CDR3 contains 14 residues. CDR3 residues: CATSRWTDSYEQYF. The CDR3 bases are TGTGCCACCAGCAGGTGGACGGACTCCTACGAGCAGTACTTC.